This T cell receptor beta chain was recorded in a study of OX40 agonist ivuxolimab in advanced cancers. Study in general: While on treatment, patients had intravenous ivuxolimab at 0.01 to 10 mg/kg every 2 weeks. Mean age about 60 years, range about 20 to 79; roughly 80% male.

The CDR3 covers 11 residues. The V end was cut by 3 bases, the J end by 6 bases, with 3 bases between. CDR1 is SEHNR, CDR2 FQNEAQ, per germline (reference sequence). Here immunoSEQ multiplex PCR was the method, and the copy in TCRdb shows in-frame clones only, minus some. Among roughly 70,000 clones, about nine tenths were seen once, and the ten largest hold more than 4.5%. A few counts support this clone. V gene TRBV7-9 combines with J gene TRBJ2-1; D is unclear. Source: CD4+ or CD8+ T cells sorted from blood, taken in a trial of the OX40 agonist ivuxolimab. This receptor was obtained from an adult with an advanced solid tumor such as melanoma, head and neck, liver or kidney cancer. The CDR3 loop reads CASSFLNEQFF. CDR3 nucleotides: TGTGCCAGCAGCTTTCTCAATGAGCAGTTCTTC.